Each of the 8 T cell receptor beta chains below was sequenced from the same sample in a study of blood T cell repertoires in COVID-19. Assay: immunoSEQ multiplex PCR; the TCRdb copy retains only in-frame clones and omits some. Here the sample spans approximately 130,000 clones, more than 65% being singletons. The sequenced sample consisted of peripheral blood. The receptors derive from a human donor in a cohort sampled during active COVID-19.

The chain couples TRBV9 to TRBJ1-3, with no clear D. CDR3 size: 15 residues. V was pared by 0 bases and J by 0 bases, with 7 bases between. The V gene's germline CDR1 is SGDLS and CDR2 YYNGEE. CDR3 loop: CASSVGQASGNTIYF. CDR3 in DNA: TGTGCCAGCAGCGTAGGGCAGGCCTCTGGAAACACCATATATTTT.

This chain joins TRBV23-1 and TRBJ2-5, with 7 positions matching TRBD1. TRBV23-1 is an ORF; its function is uncertain. The CDR3 totals 14 residues. Unmatched junction bases numbered 4, after V lost 6 bases and J lost 0 bases. The CDR3 protein is CASRRQGYQETQYF. The CDR3 DNA reads as TGCGCCAGCAGACGACAGGGATACCAAGAGACCCAGTACTTC.

V gene TRBV5-4 combines with J gene TRBJ2-3; TRBD1 aligns across 8 bases. Germline assignment: CDR1 SGHNT and CDR2 YYREEE (reference sequence). The CDR3 runs 14 residues. The V and J ends lost 7 bases and 0 bases, in that order; junction bases with no gene match: 4. DNA of the CDR3: TGTGCCAGCGGTCGGACAGGGAGCACAGATACGCAGTATTTT. Translated: CASGRTGSTDTQYF.

The gene calls are TRBV5-6 and TRBJ2-5; TRBD1 agrees at 8 bases. Germline V CDR1 and CDR2: SGHDT, YYEEEE. Unmatched junction bases numbered 8, after V lost 5 bases and J lost 5 bases. This CDR3 is built from 14 residues. In nucleotides, the CDR3 is TGTGCCAGCAGTTCCTACAGGGGGAGGGAGACCCAGTACTTC. Amino acid sequence: CASSSYRGRETQYF.

The J gene is TRBJ2-5, the V gene TRBV7-2; D call uncertain. Germline CDR1 reads SGHTA; CDR2 reads FQGNSA. The CDR3 extends over 16 amino acids. V dropped 3 bases and J dropped 1 base, with 15 bases sitting between them. CDR3 in DNA: TGTGCCAGCAGCTTCGTTGGCGGCCTTACCCAAGAGACCCAGTACTTC. Protein product: CASSFVGGLTQETQYF.

The V gene is TRBV19, the J gene TRBJ2-2; 11 nucleotides match TRBD2. The CDR3 has 19 residues. Germline loops: CDR1 LNHDA, CDR2 SQIVND (reference sequence). V lost 6 bases and J lost 0; bases outside the gene matches: 12. The CDR3 region is CASSNPNLAGGSNTGELFF. CDR3 in DNA: TGTGCCAGTAGCAATCCGAATCTAGCGGGGGGTTCGAACACCGGGGAGCTGTTTTTT.

This rearrangement joins TRBV4-3 to TRBJ2-1, with 8 positions matching TRBD2. Per the germline V gene, CDR1 is LGHNA and CDR2 is YSLEER. CDR3 length: 18 residues. V dropped 0 bases and J dropped 6; count of bases not matched to a gene: 13. The CDR3 nucleotides read TGCGCCAGCAGCCAAGATCCCTCCGGGACTAGAGGGGGCAATGAGCAGTTCTTC. It specifies CASSQDPSGTRGGNEQFF.

The chain joins TRBV11-2 to TRBJ2-5; tentatively, D is TRBD1 (7 bases). The CDR3 is 16 residues long. With 0 bases removed from V and 4 bases from J, the gap between germline ends came to 15 bases. Germline CDR1 reads SGHAT; CDR2 reads FQNNGV. CDR3 nucleotides: TGTGCCAGCAGCTTAGACAGGGGGGATGGCGGAGAGACCCAGTACTTC. Translated: CASSLDRGDGGETQYF.